What follows describes a single T cell receptor (beta chain). What it binds is unknown. Treatment meaning: oral pan-JAK inhibitor, 5-10 mg twice daily. The data were taken from a study of CD8+ T cells in alopecia areata. The CDR3 has 11 amino acids. V lost 4 bases to trimming and J lost 5 bases, with 3 bases between them. Germline CDR1 is MGHDK and CDR2 is SYGVNS. Reverse transcription of extracted RNA yielded cDNA, which provided the sequencing template. Sequencing was performed with immunoSEQ multiplex PCR; in TCRdb, only in-frame clones are kept and a portion is missing. The sample yields hundreds of thousands of clones, over 45% seen once. Study-level findings and limits: Administration of tofacitinib significantly diminished scalp clonality and expanded CD8+ clones within the top 100.

This TCR was recovered from a human donor with alopecia areata. The chain uses TRBV25-1 and TRBJ2-1; D is unclear. The input for sequencing was CD4+ T cells sorted from blood, taken at roughly week 52, from a patient treated with tofacitinib. The DNA for the CDR3 is TGTGCCAGCAGTGGAGACAATGAGCAGTTCTTC. It yields the protein CASSGDNEQFF.